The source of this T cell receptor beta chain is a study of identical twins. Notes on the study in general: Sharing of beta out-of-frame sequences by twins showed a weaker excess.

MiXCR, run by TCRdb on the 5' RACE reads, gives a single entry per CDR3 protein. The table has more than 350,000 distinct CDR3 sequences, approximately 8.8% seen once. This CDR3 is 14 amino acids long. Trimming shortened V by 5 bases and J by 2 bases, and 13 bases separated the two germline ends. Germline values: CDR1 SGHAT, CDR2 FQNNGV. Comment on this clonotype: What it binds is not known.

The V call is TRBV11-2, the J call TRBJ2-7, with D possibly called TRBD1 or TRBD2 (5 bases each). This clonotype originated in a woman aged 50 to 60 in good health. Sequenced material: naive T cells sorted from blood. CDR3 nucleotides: TGTGCCAGCAGCCCCCGGGACGGGGCCTACGAGCAGTACTTC. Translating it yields CASSPRDGAYEQYF.